This TCR beta chain originates from a study of T cell repertoires in cytomegalovirus infection. At the level of the study: Public TCR beta signatures marked donors with CMV infection and the matching HLA. Study results and caveats: Cumulative frequency of public TCR beta families picked out carriers of CMV plus the relevant HLA. Dominant in the ex vivo response were TCR beta clonotypes restricted by HLA-C and specific for CMV.

In the case of this clonotype: The antigen remains undetermined.

Trimming took 5 bases from V and 2 from J, leaving 18 bases between them. CDR1 and CDR2 from the germline V gene are SGHTA and FQGNSA. This CDR3 spans 16 amino acids. TCRdb processed the reads anew with MiXCR; each CDR3 protein has one entry. The profile covers a few hundred thousand distinct CDR3 sequences, with roughly 42% appearing a single time and around 48% taken by the ten largest. This receptor was identified in a human donor in good health (CMV status not recorded). Some clones in this sample may be carry-over from other donors' samples. The sequencing used cultured PBMCs, collected from culture after CMV antigen stimulation. This chain connects TRBV7-2 to TRBJ2-5; no definite D call. This CDR3 reads CASSLLPSSLQETQYF. The CDR3 region has the DNA TGTGCCAGCAGCCTCCTCCCCTCTAGTTTACAAGAGACCCAGTACTTC.